The 14 T cell receptor beta chains in this list originate from one sample, sequenced in a study of T-cell reconstitution after alpha-beta-depleted transplantation in children. The TCRbeta library incorporated unique molecular identifiers. TCRdb re-analysed the PCR reads in MiXCR, keeping a single row per CDR3 protein. Seen here are 500,000 to 600,000 distinct CDR3 sequences, 15% to 20% observed once, and the top ten hold roughly 3.3%. The input for sequencing was PBMCs from the stem cell graft donor, taken from the stem cell graft. The origin of the receptors is a human donor who donated a stem cell graft to a child with acute lymphoblastic leukemia.

V usage is TRBV12-3 or TRBV12-4 and J usage is TRBJ1-5; TRBD1 matches at 10 bases. The CDR3 spans 16 residues. Trimming took 4 bases from V and 3 from J; bases not matched to a gene: 6. This CDR3 reads CASSYGTGAINQPQHF. As DNA, the CDR3 is TGTGCCAGCAGTTACGGGACAGGGGCCATCAATCAGCCCCAGCATTTT.

This clonotype was seen a few times. J is TRBJ1-1 and V is TRBV7-9; D unresolved. The germline V gene encodes CDR1 SEHNR and CDR2 FQNEAQ (reference sequence). Trimming took 3 bases from V and 11 from J, leaving 7 bases between them. The CDR3 loop spans 10 amino acids. The CDR3 sequence: CASSFPPAFF. In nucleotides, the CDR3 is TGTGCCAGCAGCTTCCCTCCCGCTTTCTTT.

This clonotype was counted only a few times. The V gene is TRBV29-1, the J gene TRBJ1-3, with D hard to call. The V end was cut by 2 bases, the J end by 2 bases, with 7 bases between. CDR3 length: 13 amino acids. Per the germline V gene, CDR1 is SQVTM and CDR2 is ANQGSEA. The CDR3 nucleotides are TGCAGCGTTGAATCGTTGGCTGGAAACACCATATATTTT. Translation gives CSVESLAGNTIYF.

This clonotype was seen a few times. CDR3 bases: TGTGCCAGCGCCGTTGGGACAGACCTTACTGGGGCCAACGTCCTGACTTTC. Protein product: CASAVGTDLTGANVLTF. This chain connects TRBV7-6 to TRBJ2-6; 7 bases fit TRBD1. The CDR3 has 17 amino acids. V was pared by 8 bases and J by 2 bases, with 12 bases of the junction left unmatched. Per germline, CDR1 SGHVS and CDR2 FNYEAQ.

Only a few counts were recorded for this clonotype. This sequence joins TRBV27 and TRBJ2-3; D tentatively fits TRBD1 or TRBD2 (6 bases each). Germline V gives CDR1 MNHEY, CDR2 SMNVEV (reference sequence). This CDR3 spans 18 amino acids. Trimming removed 9 bases at V and 3 bases at J, with 28 bases between. As DNA, the CDR3 is TGTGCCAGGACGAGGGGGGCAAAAGCAGTCCGACCTACAGATACGCAGTATTTT. It codes for CARTRGAKAVRPTDTQYF.

The chain carries TRBV12-3 or TRBV12-4 and TRBJ2-5; TRBD1 matches 7 bases. CDR3 length: 14 residues. After removal of 1 base from V and 2 bases from J, the junction contained 1 base not matched to a gene. The CDR3 is CASSLDRGQETQYF. The DNA for the CDR3 is TGTGCCAGCAGTTTAGACAGGGGACAAGAGACCCAGTACTTC.

This clonotype was seen a handful of times. CDR3 nucleotide sequence: TGCAGGGGTTATCAGCCCCAGCATTTT. Translated, it gives CRGYQPQHF. The rearrangement joins TRBV20-1 to TRBJ1-5; D unresolved. The CDR3 covers 9 residues. Per germline, CDR1 DFQATT and CDR2 SNEGSKA (reference sequence).

The chain joins TRBV11-2 to TRBJ1-2; D is possibly TRBD1 (6 bases). Germline CDR1 reads SGHAT; CDR2 reads FQNNGV. The CDR3 is 18 amino acids. V was trimmed by 0 bases and J by 4 bases, leaving 21 bases between them. Here the CDR3 reads CASSLDRGPGSSTYGYTF. For the CDR3, the DNA is TGTGCCAGCAGCTTAGATCGGGGGCCAGGGTCCTCAACCTATGGCTACACCTTC.

V usage is TRBV4-1 and J usage is TRBJ2-7; D is uncertain. Between the trimmed V and J ends, which lost 3 bases and 5 bases, there was a span of 8 bases. This CDR3 has 12 amino acids. Germline loops: CDR1 MGHRA, CDR2 YSYEKL. The CDR3 DNA reads TGCGCCAGCAGCCACGCAGCACACGAGCAGTACTTC. Its translation is CASSHAAHEQYF.

The chain joins TRBV11-2 to TRBJ2-5, with 16 bases matching TRBD2. The CDR3 has 19 amino acids. The germline V gene encodes CDR1 SGHAT and CDR2 FQNNGV. The trim removed 3 bases at V and 1 base at J, leaving 8 bases unmatched. The CDR3 DNA reads TGTGCCAGCAGCTTTAGGGGACTAGCGGGAGGGTCCATCCAAGAGACCCAGTACTTC. It translates to CASSFRGLAGGSIQETQYF. The full variable domain, rest sourced from reference TRBV11-2 and TRBJ2-5, is EAGVAQSPRYKIIEKRQSVAFWCNPISGHATLYWYQQILGQGPKLLIQFQNNGVVDDSQLPKDRFSAERLKGVDSTLKIQPAKLEDSAVYLCASSFRGLAGGSIQETQYFGPGTRLLVL.

The V call is TRBV19, the J call TRBJ1-1, with D possibly TRBD1 on 5 matching bases. CDR1 LNHDA and CDR2 SQIVND come from the germline V gene (reference sequence). Trimming took off 3 bases at V and 6 bases at J, with 17 bases between the two ends. This CDR3 spans 15 amino acids. The CDR3 spells CASSIGLGEWAEAFF. Here the CDR3 DNA reads TGTGCCAGTAGTATTGGTCTAGGGGAATGGGCTGAAGCTTTCTTT.

This clonotype has more than one count but fewer than ten. This rearrangement joins TRBV13 to TRBJ1-3, with D possibly being TRBD1 (5 bases). The CDR3 length is 15 residues. Germline V gene lookup returns CDR1 PRHDT and CDR2 FYEKMQ (reference sequence). Between the trimmed V and J ends, which lost 3 bases and 2 bases, there was a span of 11 bases. CDR3 sequence reads: CASSLGRAPGNTIYF. CDR3 sequence (DNA): TGTGCCAGCAGCTTGGGCAGGGCTCCTGGAAACACCATATATTTT.

The genes are TRBV6-6 and TRBJ1-1; D remains ambiguous. The CDR3 loop spans 13 amino acids. V was pared by 0 bases and J by 7 bases, with 9 bases between. CDR1 is MNHNY and CDR2 is SVGAGI in the germline V gene (reference sequence). The CDR3 protein is CASSYSGRIEAFF. The DNA for the CDR3 is TGTGCCAGCAGTTACTCCGGGAGGATTGAAGCTTTCTTT.

This chain uses TRBV4-1 with TRBJ2-1; D remains unclear. The germline V gene has CDR1 MGHRA and CDR2 YSYEKL. The CDR3 has 13 residues. Trimming took 0 bases from V and 9 from J, leaving 9 bases between them. The CDR3 DNA reads as TGCGCCAGCAGCCAAGAGGCCCGGGTTGAGCAGTTCTTC. Protein sequence: CASSQEARVEQFF.